This TCR beta chain emerged from a study of CD8 T cells in Susac syndrome. Study conclusions and caveats: The number of individuals included in the study's TCR sequencing and HLA analysis was acknowledged as relatively small.

The authors reverse transcribed about 0.5 to 1 ug RNA with random hexamers. immunoSEQ multiplex PCR amplified TCR beta CDR3 across 54 Vbeta, 13 Jbeta. TCRdb recomputed calls from the immunoSEQ multiplex PCR reads with MiXCR, one row per CDR3 protein. The sample shows 400,000 or so distinct CDR3 sequences, around 85% of them seen only once. Negative isolation yielded the CD8+ and CD4+ T cells, while FACS enriched the TEMRA cells. The CDR3 covers 13 residues. The germline V gene encodes CDR1 MNHEY and CDR2 SMNVEV (reference sequence). Trimming cost V 5 bases and J 4 bases, with 9 bases left between them. This clonotype was seen just once. Its matching antigen is unknown.

The chain carries TRBV27 and TRBJ2-1; the D is unclear. This clonotype originated in a human donor with multiple sclerosis. Specimen: CD8+ T cells from PBMCs. The CDR3 protein is CASSPTIYNEQFF. The CDR3 DNA sequence: TGTGCCAGCAGTCCGACGATTTACAATGAGCAGTTCTTC.